A selection of T cell receptor beta chains follows, all from one sample in a study of T cell responses to AZD1222 COVID-19 vaccine. Method: immunoSEQ multiplex PCR; TCRdb's copy keeps in-frame clones and lacks some. Of 100,000 or so clones listed, 70% to 90% are singletons. The sequencing here drew on peripheral blood, taken on day 0 of AZD1222 vaccination. The receptors here all came from an adult in good health. Both conserved end residues are part of each CDR3. Each record gives: clone size, J gene, D gene, V gene, CDR3 protein, CDR3 DNA. D genes are given only for firm matches. Clone size, where shown, is once, few, many, or a class for clones that have expanded.

-,TRBJ2-7,-,TRBV11-3,CASSLSGMNHEQYF,TGTGCCAGCAGCCTTTCAGGGATGAACCACGAGCAGTACTTC
-,TRBJ2-1,-,TRBV28,CASSLTVSYNEQFF,TGTGCCAGCAGTTTGACGGTATCCTACAATGAGCAGTTCTTC
-,TRBJ2-3,TRBD2,TRBV30,CAWRKGRGGQLISDTQYF,TGTGCCTGGAGGAAGGGGCGGGGGGGCCAACTCATATCAGATACGCAGTATTTT
-,TRBJ1-5,TRBD1,TRBV4-1,CASSQEGTGVNQPQHF,TGCGCCAGCAGCCAAGAAGGGACAGGCGTTAATCAGCCCCAGCATTTT
-,TRBJ1-5,-,TRBV7-2,CASSLRGANQPQHF,TGTGCCAGCAGCTTAAGGGGGGCAAATCAGCCCCAGCATTTT
-,TRBJ2-1,TRBD2,TRBV7-8,CASSRTSGRISPEQFF,TGTGCCAGCAGCAGGACTAGCGGGAGGATCTCCCCTGAGCAGTTCTTC
-,TRBJ1-5,TRBD1,TRBV7-3,CASRCRQGRLQPQHF,TGTGCCAGCAGGTGCAGACAGGGGAGGTTACAGCCCCAGCATTTT
-,TRBJ2-1,TRBD2,TRBV9,CASSVGSAGGYNEQFF,TGTGCCAGCAGCGTAGGATCAGCGGGGGGCTACAATGAGCAGTTCTTC
-,TRBJ2-2,-,TRBV7-8,CASSPGPWAGELFF,TGTGCCAGCAGCCCCGGGCCGTGGGCCGGGGAGCTGTTTTTT
-,TRBJ1-3,-,TRBV28,CASSSDRRHSGNTIYF,TGTGCCAGCAGCTCCGACCGGAGACACTCTGGAAACACCATATATTTT
-,TRBJ2-1,TRBD1,TRBV19,CASRTGGGLYNEQFF,TGTGCCAGTAGGACAGGGGGCGGGCTCTACAATGAGCAGTTCTTC
-,TRBJ2-7,-,TRBV19,CASSIDRRSSVGEQYF,TGTGCCAGTAGTATAGATCGAAGGTCCTCGGTGGGCGAGCAGTACTTC
-,TRBJ1-3,-,TRBV4-3,CASSQGGRTGRDTIYF,TGCGCCAGCAGCCAAGGCGGACGGACGGGTCGGGACACCATATATTTT
once,TRBJ1-2,TRBD1,TRBV19,CASSIVHRGSEGYTF,TGTGCCAGTAGTATTGTACACAGGGGTTCGGAAGGCTACACCTTC
-,TRBJ1-1,-,TRBV5-1,CASSRGAGDNTEAFF,TGCGCCAGCAGCCGAGGGGCGGGAGATAACACTGAAGCTTTCTTT
-,TRBJ2-5,TRBD1,TRBV20-1,CSASGTAKETQYF,TGCAGTGCTAGTGGGACAGCTAAAGAGACCCAGTACTTC
-,TRBJ1-5,TRBD1,TRBV24-1,CATSPGTGAFQPQHF,TGTGCCACCAGCCCCGGGACAGGGGCATTTCAGCCCCAGCATTTT
-,TRBJ1-3,-,TRBV3-1/TRBV3-2,CASSQDLAGVGNTIYF,TGTGCCAGCAGCCAAGATTTGGCAGGGGTTGGAAACACCATATATTTT
-,TRBJ1-1,-,TRBV25-1,CASKGSGDYTEAFF,TGTGCCAGCAAAGGTTCAGGGGATTACACTGAAGCTTTCTTT
-,TRBJ2-1,TRBD2,TRBV7-2,CASSLRVAGGYNEQFF,TGTGCCAGCAGCTTGAGGGTGGCGGGGGGGTACAATGAGCAGTTCTTC
-,TRBJ1-2,-,TRBV14,CASSGQSGYDYGYTF,TGTGCCAGCAGCGGACAGAGTGGGTATGACTATGGCTACACCTTC
-,TRBJ1-6,-,TRBV5-8,CASSLRAGPNSPLHF,TGTGCCAGCAGCTTGCGGGCAGGGCCTAATTCACCCCTCCACTTT
-,TRBJ1-3,-,TRBV6-5,CASSYGGNTIYF,TGTGCCAGCAGTTACGGGGGAAACACCATATATTTT
-,TRBJ1-1,-,TRBV2,CASIEAFEAFF,TGTGCCAGCATCGAAGCCTTTGAAGCTTTCTTT
-,TRBJ1-2,-,TRBV4-3,CASSQESLSSYGYTF,TGCGCCAGCAGCCAAGAAAGTTTGAGTTCGTATGGCTACACCTTC
-,TRBJ2-7,-,TRBV7-8,CASSFGTGSSYEQYF,TGTGCCAGCAGCTTCGGGACGGGGAGCTCCTACGAGCAGTACTTC
-,TRBJ2-5,-,TRBV19,CASRKRWDGQAQETQYF,TGTGCCAGTAGAAAACGATGGGACGGCCAAGCCCAAGAGACCCAGTACTTC
-,TRBJ1-6,-,TRBV20-1,CSASDTNSPLHF,TGCAGTGCTAGTGACACCAATTCACCCCTCCACTTT
-,TRBJ2-3,TRBD1,TRBV2,CASSRTRQGATDTQYF,TGTGCCAGCAGTAGAACCCGACAGGGGGCTACAGATACGCAGTATTTT
-,TRBJ1-2,-,TRBV18,CASSPERDYGYTF,TGTGCCAGCTCACCGGAGAGGGACTATGGCTACACCTTC
-,TRBJ1-5,-,TRBV5-1,CASSLGTEAQPQHF,TGCGCCAGCAGCTTGGGGACAGAGGCGCAGCCCCAGCATTTT
-,TRBJ1-2,TRBD1,TRBV28,CASSLEDRDGYGYTF,TGTGCCAGCAGTTTAGAGGACAGGGATGGATATGGCTACACCTTC
-,TRBJ1-5,-,TRBV5-8,CASSLVNDQPQHF,TGTGCCAGCAGCTTGGTCAACGATCAGCCCCAGCATTTT
once,TRBJ1-2,TRBD1,TRBV27,CASSLWGRGAGGYGYTF,TGTGCCAGCAGTTTATGGGGGAGGGGAGCAGGGGGGTATGGCTACACCTTC
-,TRBJ2-1,-,TRBV13,CASSLLVAGNEQFF,TGTGCCAGCAGCTTACTGGTCGCCGGGAATGAGCAGTTCTTC
-,TRBJ2-1,-,TRBV3-1/TRBV3-2,CASSHLWGGRNEQFF,TGTGCCAGCAGCCACCTCTGGGGGGGGCGAAATGAGCAGTTCTTC
-,TRBJ1-2,-,TRBV7-2,CASSLVPSNYGYTF,TGTGCCAGCAGCTTAGTTCCTTCTAACTATGGCTACACCTTC
-,TRBJ2-3,-,TRBV5-5,CASSSGSGADTQYF,TGTGCCAGCAGCTCTGGGTCGGGCGCAGATACGCAGTATTTT
-,TRBJ1-5,TRBD1,TRBV5-6,CASSSRDRVQPQHF,TGTGCCAGCAGCTCCCGGGACAGGGTTCAGCCCCAGCATTTT
-,TRBJ2-5,-,TRBV12-3/TRBV12-4,CASSLSGAETQYF,TGTGCCAGCAGTTTATCAGGGGCAGAGACCCAGTACTTC
few,TRBJ1-6,-,TRBV3-1/TRBV3-2,CASSLRSGENSPLHF,TGTGCCAGCAGCCTCCGGAGTGGGGAAAATTCACCCCTCCACTTT
-,TRBJ1-1,-,TRBV7-2,CASSPGTANTEAFF,TGTGCCAGCAGCCCCGGGACGGCGAACACTGAAGCTTTCTTT
-,TRBJ1-1,-,TRBV30,CAWRQNTEAFF,TGTGCCTGGAGGCAGAACACTGAAGCTTTCTTT
-,TRBJ2-2,-,TRBV3-1/TRBV3-2,CASSQVVGELFF,TGTGCCAGCAGCCAAGTAGTGGGGGAGCTGTTTTTT
-,TRBJ1-2,-,TRBV6-5,CASRPGRGGGYTF,TGTGCCAGCAGGCCGGGGCGCGGGGGAGGCTACACCTTC
-,TRBJ1-4,-,TRBV4-1,CASSQNFGANEKLFF,TGCGCCAGCAGCCAGAACTTCGGGGCAAATGAAAAACTGTTTTTT
once,TRBJ1-1,-,TRBV21-1,CASSKRGRGKEAFF,TGTGCCAGCAGCAAACGGGGCAGGGGAAAGGAAGCTTTCTTT
-,TRBJ1-3,-,TRBV7-2,CASSPTGSSGNTIYF,TGTGCCAGCAGCCCGACGGGGAGCTCTGGAAACACCATATATTTT
-,TRBJ2-2,-,TRBV20-1,CSASITGELFF,TGCAGTGCTTCCATAACCGGGGAGCTGTTTTTT
-,TRBJ2-7,TRBD2,TRBV5-1,CASSLELAGYEQYF,TGCGCCAGCAGCTTGGAACTAGCGGGCTACGAGCAGTACTTC
-,TRBJ1-1,-,TRBV27,CASSFPGTHEPLF,TGTGCCAGCAGTTTCCCCGGGACACATGAACCGCTCTTT
-,TRBJ1-6,-,TRBV28,CASSTGSDSPLHF,TGTGCCAGCAGCACAGGGTCAGATTCACCCCTCCACTTT
-,TRBJ1-2,-,TRBV7-2,CASSSGQNYGYTF,TGTGCCAGCAGCTCCGGACAGAACTATGGCTACACCTTC